The subject of this entry is one T cell receptor beta chain. Its matching antigen is unknown. Only in-frame clones appear in the TCRdb table, and some are missing; sequencing was by immunoSEQ multiplex PCR. In the table there are 130,000 or so clones, over 75% of which are singletons. The record originates from a study of T cell responses to AZD1222 COVID-19 vaccine. Notes on the study in general: The breadth and depth of Spike-specific TCRs increased once two AZD1222 doses had been given. Spike was spanned by vaccine-associated CD4 TCRs, which were dominant at 160-218 and 743-854. Females made up more of the donors, who were largely white British, and clonal diversity may have come out too low.

The V and J ends lost 5 bases and 12 bases, in that order; junction bases with no gene match: 6. This CDR3 has 12 residues. CDR1 and CDR2 from the germline V gene are KGHDR and SFDVKD. The rearrangement joins TRBV24-1 to TRBJ2-1; TRBD1 matches at 7 bases. The TCR originated in an adult who received the MenACWY meningococcal vaccine as a control. Sequencing used peripheral blood, obtained 28 days after the second dose of the MenACWY control vaccine. CDR3 region: CATSAKGGRQFF. The CDR3 DNA sequence: TGTGCCACCAGTGCCAAAGGGGGCAGGCAGTTCTTC.